These 6 T cell receptor beta chains were sequenced from one sample in a study of blood T cells in healthy people across ages. A sample-barcoded 5' primer and a J-beta primer mix were used in a second PCR of roughly 6 to 11 cycles. In TCRdb, the 5' RACE reads were re-called with MiXCR into one record per CDR3 protein. The table includes about 780,000 distinct CDR3 sequences, about half detected once. Source material: blood. The receptor set was obtained from an elderly man in good health.

The genes are TRBV4-3 and TRBJ1-2; TRBD1 might be the D (6 bases). CDR3 length: 15 residues. Trimming took off 5 bases at V and 2 bases at J, with 15 bases between the two ends. Germline V CDR1 and CDR2: LGHNA, YSLEER. The CDR3: CASSSSTGANYGYTF. The CDR3 DNA follows: TGCGCCAGCAGCTCCTCGACAGGTGCCAACTATGGCTACACCTTC.

Points on this clonotype: The junction departs from the called germline gene at one end, perhaps through a read error. The V and J genes are TRBV20-1 and TRBJ1-4; a possible D gene is TRBD1 (6 bases). Germline-derived CDR1 and CDR2 are DFQATT and SNEGSKA (reference sequence). This CDR3 contains 13 residues. The CDR3 sequence: CSTTGGANEKLYF. CDR3 in DNA: TGCAGTACTACGGGGGGGGCTAATGAAAAACTGTATTTT.

This rearrangement joins TRBV7-3 to TRBJ2-3; no clear D gene. Germline CDR1 is SGHTA and CDR2 is FQGTGA. With 5 bases removed from V and 4 bases from J, the gap between germline ends came to 10 bases. The CDR3 has 13 amino acids. The CDR3: CASSPPWSDTQYF. The CDR3 region has the DNA TGTGCCAGCAGCCCGCCCTGGTCAGATACGCAGTATTTT. The entire variable domain, with the rest obtained from reference TRBV7-3 and TRBJ2-3, is as follows: GAGVSQTPSNKVTEKGKYVELRCDPISGHTALYWYRQSLGQGPEFLIYFQGTGAADDSGLPNDRFFAVRPEGSVSTLKIQRTERGDSAVYLCASSPPWSDTQYFGPGTRLTVL.

The chain joins TRBV7-2 to TRBJ2-3; a possible D gene is TRBD1 (6 bases). Trimming shortened V by 5 bases and J by 9 bases, and 21 bases separated the two germline ends. The CDR3 extends over 15 amino acids. Germline V gives CDR1 SGHTA, CDR2 FQGNSA. CDR3 region: CASSTTGPAPTTQYF. The CDR3 coding sequence is TGTGCCAGCAGCACCACAGGGCCCGCGCCGACCACGCAGTATTTT.

The chain combines TRBV14 with TRBJ2-7; 10 bases agree with TRBD1. This CDR3 has 17 amino acids. Unmatched junction bases numbered 6, after V lost 0 bases and J lost 1 base. Germline V gene lookup returns CDR1 SGHDN and CDR2 FVKESK. The CDR3 bases are TGTGCCAGCAGCCAAGACCGAGGGGGACAGGGGTCCTACGAGCAGTACTTC. This gives the protein CASSQDRGGQGSYEQYF.

This clonotype was picked up a small number of times. This chain links TRBV6-2 or TRBV6-3 with TRBJ2-7; D is ambiguous. The CDR3 spans 13 residues. CDR1 and CDR2 (germline): MNHEY, SVGEGT. Trimming left V 6 bases short and J 4 bases short, with 13 bases between. The CDR3 region has the DNA TGTGCCAGCAGAGGTACCGCCTATTACGAGCAGTACTTC. It yields the protein CASRGTAYYEQYF.